These 19 T cell receptor beta chains were sequenced from one sample in a study of blood T cell repertoires in COVID-19. Sequencing used immunoSEQ multiplex PCR; TCRdb keeps in-frame clones, though not all of them. The data contain some 88,000 clones, 86% of them singletons. The material sequenced was peripheral blood. These receptors were taken from a man aged 60-69 years with acute or convalescent COVID-19.

The chain couples TRBV27 to TRBJ1-2; 7 nucleotides line up with TRBD1. After removal of 4 bases from V and 8 bases from J, the junction contained 13 bases not matched to a gene. Germline V lookup: CDR1 MNHEY, CDR2 SMNVEV (reference sequence). The CDR3 sequence is 15 residues long. The DNA of the CDR3 is TGTGCCAGCAGTTCGGCCGGGACAGCCGTACGGGGCTACACCTTC. Protein: CASSSAGTAVRGYTF.

The V gene is TRBV4-1, the J gene TRBJ1-2; 8 bases align to TRBD1. Germline CDR1 is MGHRA and CDR2 is YSYEKL. V was clipped by 0 bases and J by 7 bases; unmatched bases: 10. CDR3 length equals 16 residues. CDR3 protein: CASSQDRASGTGGYTF. CDR3 nucleotide sequence: TGCGCCAGCAGCCAAGATAGGGCCTCCGGGACAGGTGGCTACACCTTC.

The genes are TRBV6-5 and TRBJ1-4; TRBD1 matches at 9 bases. The junction had 1 base not matched to a gene; V was cut back by 2 bases and J by 6 bases. Germline CDR1 and CDR2: MNHEY and SVGAGI. This CDR3 has 14 amino acids. CDR3 nucleotides: TGTGCCAGCAGTTACGACAGGGGGGATGAAAAACTGTTTTTT. As protein: CASSYDRGDEKLFF.

The chain joins TRBV19 to TRBJ2-7; TRBD1 agrees at 12 bases. The CDR3 length is 14 residues. With V trimmed by 5 bases and J by 7 bases, 6 bases remained unmatched. Germline CDR1 LNHDA, CDR2 SQIVND (reference sequence). CDR3 loop: CASSRDRGLQEQYF. The DNA for the CDR3 is TGTGCCAGTAGTCGGGACAGGGGGCTTCAAGAGCAGTACTTC.

This chain uses TRBV9 with TRBJ2-2, with D unresolved. The V end was cut by 0 bases, the J end by 3 bases, with 9 bases between. The CDR3 is made up of 15 amino acids. Germline V CDR1 and CDR2: SGDLS, YYNGEE. The CDR3 sequence: CASSVGHPDTGELFF. In nucleotides, the CDR3 is TGTGCCAGCAGCGTAGGACACCCGGACACCGGGGAGCTGTTTTTT.

The J gene is TRBJ1-5, the V gene TRBV27, with D unclear. The CDR3 has 13 amino acids. Germline values: CDR1 MNHEY, CDR2 SMNVEV (reference sequence). V was trimmed by 1 base and J by 8 bases, leaving 9 bases between them. The CDR3 sequence is CASSLFLGEPQHF. The CDR3 nucleotides are TGTGCCAGCAGTTTATTCCTCGGGGAGCCCCAGCATTTT.

This clone appeared once. J is TRBJ2-2 and V is TRBV10-3; no firm D call. CDR1 and CDR2 (germline): ENHRY, SYGVKD. Between the trimmed V and J ends, which lost 6 bases and 9 bases, there was a span of 17 bases. The CDR3 length is 14 residues. The CDR3 here is CAISTLGPWRELFF. CDR3 sequence (DNA): TGTGCCATCAGCACCCTTGGGCCCTGGAGGGAGCTGTTTTTT.

The chain is built from TRBV15 and TRBJ1-2, with D maybe TRBD1 (5 bases). V lost 3 bases and J 3 bases, leaving 17 bases between the germline ends. The germline V gene encodes CDR1 LNHNV and CDR2 YYDKDF (reference sequence). The length of the CDR3 is 16 residues. The CDR3 bases are TGTGCCACCAGCAGCTCCTCGACAGTACGGGACTATGGCTACACCTTC. Its protein product is CATSSSSTVRDYGYTF. The whole variable domain, filled in from reference TRBV15 and TRBJ1-2, reads DAMVIQNPRYQVTQFGKPVTLSCSQTLNHNVMYWYQQKSSQAPKLLFHYYDKDFNNEADTPDNFQSRRPNTSFCFLDIRSPGLGDTAMYLCATSSSSTVRDYGYTFGSGTRLTVV.

The chain uses TRBV5-1 and TRBJ2-7, with TRBD1 matching over 7 bases. This CDR3 has 15 amino acids. The V gene's germline CDR1 is SGHRS and CDR2 YFSETQ. V was pared by 1 base and J by 0 bases, with 4 bases of the junction left unmatched. The CDR3 bases are TGCGCCAGCAGCTTGCAAGGGGGCCTCTCCTACGAGCAGTACTTC. It codes for CASSLQGGLSYEQYF.

This chain connects TRBV2 to TRBJ1-4; possible D gene TRBD1, 6 bases. The length of the CDR3 is 15 residues. Germline-derived CDR1 and CDR2 are SNHLY and FYNNEI. The ends were cut back, 1 base at V and 3 bases at J, with 9 bases in the middle. CDR3 bases: TGTGCCAGCAGTGAAGTGGGGGCCTCTAATGAAAAACTGTTTTTT. Protein: CASSEVGASNEKLFF.

On this clone itself: Sequence at one end of the junction differs from germline and may be a read error. The chain is built from TRBV6-1 and TRBJ1-6; 9 positions agree with TRBD1. Germline V CDR1 and CDR2: MNHNS, SASEGT. This CDR3 has 15 residues. Here the CDR3 reads CASREAGQGNSPLHF. In DNA, the CDR3 is TGTGCCAGCAGGGAAGCGGGACAGGGCAATTCACCCCTCCACTTT.

The chain uses TRBV14 and TRBJ2-6, with a tentative D call TRBD1 (6 bases). V was pared by 4 bases and J by 2 bases, with 9 bases between. CDR1 SGHDN and CDR2 FVKESK come from the germline V gene. The CDR3 contains 15 residues. As DNA, the CDR3 is TGTGCCAGCAGCCCACAGGGTCCTGGGGCCAACGTCCTGACTTTC. Translated, it gives CASSPQGPGANVLTF. Variable domain in full (rest from reference TRBV14 and TRBJ2-6): EAGVTQFPSHSVIEKGQTVTLRCDPISGHDNLYWYRRVMGKEIKFLLHFVKESKQDESGMPNNRFLAERTGGTYSTLKVQPAELEDSGVYFCASSPQGPGANVLTFGAGSRLTVL.

The rearrangement joins TRBV6-5 to TRBJ1-5; D unresolved. CDR1 is MNHEY, CDR2 SVGAGI, per germline. This CDR3 has 14 residues. V was pared by 2 bases and J by 4 bases, with 9 bases between. The DNA of the CDR3 is TGTGCCAGCAGTTACACGGGAACTAATCAGCCCCAGCATTTT. Translation: CASSYTGTNQPQHF.

The chain couples TRBV12-3 or TRBV12-4 to TRBJ2-1, with 8 bases fitting TRBD1. J lost 8 bases, V lost 6 bases, and 6 bases had no gene match. The CDR3 sequence is 13 residues long. The CDR3 DNA reads TGTGCCAGCAGCCTAGACAGGGGCTATGAGCAGTTCTTC. Translation: CASSLDRGYEQFF.

This chain links TRBV18 with TRBJ1-4, with 8 bases matching TRBD1. CDR1 and CDR2 from the germline V gene are KGHSH and LQKENI. With 3 bases clipped from V and 8 bases from J, the junction kept 8 bases outside the gene matches. The CDR3 length is 15 residues. DNA of the CDR3: TGTGCCAGCTCACCCCCGACAGGGGCGGTCGAAAAACTGTTTTTT. Encoded protein: CASSPPTGAVEKLFF.

The gene calls are TRBV11-1 and TRBJ2-3, with TRBD1 identical over 7 bases. There are 16 residues in the CDR3. Trimming took 5 bases from V and 3 from J; bases not matched to a gene: 11. The germline V gene encodes CDR1 SGHAT and CDR2 FQDESV (reference sequence). CDR3 protein: CASSPTGTRSTDTQYF. The CDR3 bases are TGTGCCAGCAGCCCGACAGGGACCAGGAGTACAGATACGCAGTATTTT.

This clone was observed a handful of times. V usage is TRBV5-1 and J usage is TRBJ2-5; 7 bases align to TRBD2. The CDR3 is 16 residues long. The germline gives CDR1 SGHRS, CDR2 YFSETQ. Losses at the gene ends were 0 bases for V and 4 bases for J; bases not matched to a gene: 9. The CDR3 nucleotides are TGCGCCAGCAGCTTGGCGGGAGGATTGGGAGGAGAGACCCAGTACTTC. It codes for CASSLAGGLGGETQYF.

J is TRBJ1-2 and V is TRBV19; 7 nucleotides match TRBD1. Germline V gives CDR1 LNHDA, CDR2 SQIVND (reference sequence). The CDR3 consists of 13 residues. The V segment lost 6 bases and the J segment 2 bases; nucleotides outside the gene matches: 3. The CDR3 DNA is TGTGCCAGTAGCAGGGGACAGAACTATGGCTACACCTTC. Its protein product is CASSRGQNYGYTF.

The J gene is TRBJ2-5, the V gene TRBV5-1; 8 nucleotides line up with TRBD2. The junction had 16 bases not matched to a gene; V was cut back by 2 bases and J by 1 base. Per the germline V gene, CDR1 is SGHRS and CDR2 is YFSETQ. This CDR3 comprises 19 residues. CDR3 coding DNA: TGCGCCAGCAGCTTTGTACCTATCGGGGCCGGACTAGCCCAAGAGACCCAGTACTTC. It encodes CASSFVPIGAGLAQETQYF.